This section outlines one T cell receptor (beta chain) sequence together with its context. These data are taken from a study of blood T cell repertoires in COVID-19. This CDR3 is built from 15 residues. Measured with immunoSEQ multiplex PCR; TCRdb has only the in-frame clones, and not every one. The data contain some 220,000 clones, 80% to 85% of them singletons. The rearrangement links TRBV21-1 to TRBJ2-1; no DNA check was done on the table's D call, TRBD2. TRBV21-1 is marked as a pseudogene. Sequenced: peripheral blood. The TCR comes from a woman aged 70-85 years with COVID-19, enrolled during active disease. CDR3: CASIGSRSSYNEQFF. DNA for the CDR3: TGTGCCAGCATCGGGTCCCGATCGTCCTACAATGAGCAGTTCTTC.